A single sample gave rise to the 28 T cell receptor beta chains below, sequenced in a study of beta chain features in type 1 diabetes. Which antigens these TCRs recognize remains unknown. Study outcomes and limitations: Patients with Type 1 diabetes showed moderately but significantly shorter TCRB CDR3s in all four CD4+ subsets.

Reverse transcribing all isolated RNA meant expressed TCRB transcripts were sequenced. TCRdb's copy holds only in-frame clones and misses some; the assay was immunoSEQ multiplex PCR. The sample has 45,000 to 60,000 clones, 55% to 75% seen once. The sample taken for sequencing was stem cell memory CD4+ T cells from blood. The receptors shown here come from a woman younger than 45 with type 1 diabetes.

This clone occurred a few times. This rearrangement joins TRBV7-2 to TRBJ1-1, with D uncertain. The CDR3 is 12 residues long. Germline CDR1 reads SGHTA; CDR2 reads FQGNSA. The ends were cut back, 2 bases at V and 4 bases at J, with 5 bases in the middle. CDR3 residues: CASSLLLTEAFF. CDR3 DNA sequence: TGTGCCAGCAGCTTACTCCTCACTGAAGCTTTCTTT.

The chain employs TRBV9 and TRBJ2-3; weak D call: TRBD2 (5 bases). The CDR3 consists of 14 residues. CDR1 SGDLS and CDR2 YYNGEE come from the germline V gene. With 4 bases removed from V and 5 bases from J, the gap between germline ends came to 14 bases. The CDR3 sequence: CASSSQVGGDTQYF. The CDR3, as DNA: TGTGCCAGCAGCTCGCAAGTAGGAGGAGATACGCAGTATTTT. The full variable domain, its missing parts supplied by reference TRBV9 and TRBJ2-3, is DSGVTQTPKHLITATGQRVTLRCSPRSGDLSVYWYQQSLDQGLQFLIQYYNGEERAKGNILERFSAQQFPDLHSELNLSSLELGDSALYFCASSSQVGGDTQYFGPGTRLTVL.

V and J are TRBV7-8 and TRBJ2-7; D call uncertain. This CDR3 spans 12 amino acids. Germline V gene data show CDR1 as SGHVS and CDR2 as FQNEAQ. V was pared by 8 bases and J by 2 bases, with 10 bases between. In nucleotides, the CDR3 is TGTGCCAGCGGTCCGGTCGCCTACGAGCAGTACTTC. This encodes CASGPVAYEQYF.

This clone was counted only a few times. The chain employs TRBV28 and TRBJ1-2; TRBD1 aligns across 8 bases. The CDR3 has 15 residues. Germline CDR1 reads MDHEN; CDR2 reads SYDVKM. Losses at the gene ends were 5 bases for V and 2 bases for J; bases not matched to a gene: 7. The CDR3 protein is CASSTGQGANYGYTF. The CDR3 DNA reads as TGTGCCAGCAGTACCGGACAGGGTGCAAACTATGGCTACACCTTC.

Only one count was recorded for this clone. This chain connects TRBV7-6 to TRBJ2-3; 7 bases line up with TRBD1. The CDR3 is 13 residues long. Germline CDR1 and CDR2: SGHVS and FNYEAQ. J gave up 3 bases and V 9 bases, and 6 bases lay outside the gene matches. The CDR3 DNA sequence: TGTGCCAGTACGACAGGGTTAACAGATACGCAGTATTTT. The encoded protein is CASTTGLTDTQYF.

J is TRBJ2-2 and V is TRBV5-1, with 7 bases identical to TRBD2. With 0 bases clipped from V and 2 bases from J, the junction kept 4 bases outside the gene matches. In germline, CDR1 is SGHRS, CDR2 YFSETQ. The CDR3 runs 16 residues. As DNA, the CDR3 is TGCGCCAGCAGCTTGGGGGCTAGCGGAAACACCGGGGAGCTGTTTTTT. It is translated as CASSLGASGNTGELFF.

The rearrangement uses TRBV5-1 and TRBJ2-1, with a weak D call TRBD2 (5 bases). This CDR3 is 16 amino acids long. The V gene lost 2 bases and the J gene lost 0 bases, with 12 bases spanning the gap. The germline gives CDR1 SGHRS, CDR2 YFSETQ. The CDR3 sequence: CASSFLSANSYNEQFF. CDR3 bases: TGCGCCAGCAGCTTCCTTAGCGCTAACTCCTACAATGAGCAGTTCTTC.

The rearrangement joins TRBV28 to TRBJ1-1; 11 positions match TRBD1. With V trimmed by 5 bases and J by 4 bases, 12 bases remained unmatched. Germline CDR1 MDHEN, CDR2 SYDVKM. The CDR3 is 17 residues long. CDR3 sequence reads: CASSPLALGQGVTEAFF. The CDR3 nucleotides are TGTGCCAGCAGTCCCCTTGCCCTGGGACAGGGGGTCACTGAAGCTTTCTTT.

This chain connects TRBV10-3 to TRBJ2-3; tentatively, D is TRBD2 (6 bases). CDR1 and CDR2 from the germline V gene are ENHRY and SYGVKD. Deletions cut 5 bases from V and 5 bases from J, with 17 bases between. CDR3 size: 15 residues. The CDR3 nucleotides read TGTGCCATCAGTCCGACTAGTATGGGGAGAGATACGCAGTATTTT. This sequence encodes CAISPTSMGRDTQYF.

The genes are TRBV5-1 and TRBJ1-3; D uncertain. V was shortened by 4 bases and J by 8 bases, with 13 bases between the two germline ends. CDR1 is SGHRS, CDR2 YFSETQ, per germline. The CDR3 has 13 residues. The CDR3 DNA is TGCGCCAGCAGCCTTACAGTGAAGGACACCATATATTTT. Translation gives CASSLTVKDTIYF.

This chain's CDR3 is CASSSIAGSDPYEQYF. CDR3 nucleotides: TGTGCCAGCAGCTCGATCGCGGGCTCCGACCCCTACGAGCAGTACTTC. The chain links TRBV11-1 to TRBJ2-7, with a possible D match to TRBD2 (5 bases). From germline, CDR1 is SGHAT and CDR2 FQDESV (reference sequence). This CDR3 comprises 16 residues. V was clipped by 4 bases and J by 2 bases, with 18 bases between them.

The chain couples TRBV6-5 to TRBJ1-4; D gene uncertain. Germline assignment: CDR1 MNHEY and CDR2 SVGAGI. Trimming left V 6 bases short and J 8 bases short, with 19 bases between. There are 15 residues in the CDR3. The CDR3 DNA reads TGTGCCAGCAGCCCCGGGATTGGTTTCGGAGAAAAACTGTTTTTT. Translation gives CASSPGIGFGEKLFF.

The chain combines TRBV28 with TRBJ1-1; D uncertain. Germline-derived CDR1 and CDR2 are MDHEN and SYDVKM. The CDR3 runs 12 residues. V was shortened by 6 bases and J by 9 bases, with 14 bases between the two germline ends. CDR3 amino acids: CASSRPGGKAFF. In DNA, the CDR3 is TGTGCCAGCAGCCGACCGGGAGGTAAAGCTTTCTTT.

This sequence joins TRBV5-8 and TRBJ2-1, with D hard to call. Germline V gives CDR1 SGHTS, CDR2 YDEGEE. There are 13 residues in the CDR3. Trimming pared 4 bases from V and 9 bases from J, leaving 14 bases between. The CDR3 DNA follows: TGTGCCAGCAGCAAAGCGTACGGTAGTGAGCAGTTCTTC. Its protein is CASSKAYGSEQFF.

This clone was picked up one time. This sequence joins TRBV29-1 and TRBJ1-2; D is unclear. CDR3 length: 11 amino acids. The germline CDR1 and CDR2 sequences are SQVTM and ANQGSEA. Trimming stripped 3 bases from V and 8 bases from J, with 10 bases between. The CDR3 here is CSVDTLGGYTF. The CDR3 nucleotides read TGCAGCGTTGATACCCTCGGGGGCTACACCTTC.

The chain carries TRBV11-1 and TRBJ1-4, with a weak D call TRBD1 (6 bases). Trimming pared 5 bases from V and 8 bases from J, leaving 18 bases between. The CDR3 covers 15 residues. Germline V lookup: CDR1 SGHAT, CDR2 FQDESV (reference sequence). CDR3 loop: CASSDNVGQWEKLFF. CDR3 sequence (DNA): TGTGCCAGCAGCGACAACGTAGGACAGTGGGAAAAACTGTTTTTT.

The chain uses TRBV29-1 and TRBJ1-1, with D unresolved. Germline loops: CDR1 SQVTM, CDR2 ANQGSEA. Trimming pared 5 bases from V and 3 bases from J, leaving 10 bases between. The CDR3 extends over 12 amino acids. CDR3 DNA sequence: TGCAGCGTTTATAACAGCTACACTGAAGCTTTCTTT. This sequence encodes CSVYNSYTEAFF.

The rearrangement links TRBV7-9 to TRBJ1-4, with 10 bases that match TRBD1. Germline CDR1 SEHNR, CDR2 FQNEAQ (reference sequence). Losses at the gene ends were 5 bases for V and 0 bases for J; bases not matched to a gene: 9. The CDR3 covers 18 residues. The CDR3 loop reads CASSPQWDRGATNEKLFF. The CDR3 DNA reads TGTGCCAGCAGCCCCCAGTGGGACAGGGGTGCAACTAATGAAAAACTGTTTTTT. Looking up the rest from reference TRBV7-9 and TRBJ1-4 gives the full variable domain: DTGVSQNPRHKITKRGQNVTFRCDPISEHNRLYWYRQTLGQGPEFLTYFQNEAQLEKSRLLSDRFSAERPKGSFSTLEIQRTEQGDSAMYLCASSPQWDRGATNEKLFFGSGTQLSVL.

This sequence joins TRBV9 and TRBJ2-7, with TRBD1 matching over 8 bases. From germline, CDR1 is SGDLS and CDR2 YYNGEE. J was trimmed by 5 bases and V by 3 bases; bases with no gene match: 10. The length of the CDR3 is 15 residues. This chain's CDR3 is CASSAMTGVPDEQYF. The DNA for the CDR3 is TGTGCCAGCAGCGCCATGACAGGGGTGCCTGACGAGCAGTACTTC.

This clone occurred a few times. The chain is built from TRBV27 and TRBJ2-1, with 10 positions matching TRBD2. The CDR3 is 14 residues long. Losses at the gene ends were 2 bases for V and 9 bases for J; bases not matched to a gene: 4. Germline V gene data show CDR1 as MNHEY and CDR2 as SMNVEV (reference sequence). The CDR3 DNA follows: TGTGCCAGCAGTTTAGTAATAGCGGGAGGTGAGCAGTTCTTC. Protein: CASSLVIAGGEQFF.

J is TRBJ1-4 and V is TRBV7-2, with 11 positions matching TRBD1. The germline CDR1 and CDR2 sequences are SGHTA and FQGNSA. The J segment lost 6 bases and the V segment lost 1 base, leaving 1 base of the junction unmatched. The CDR3 contains 15 residues. The chain's CDR3 is CASSLGDRGYEKLFF. CDR3 bases: TGTGCCAGCAGCTTAGGGGACAGGGGGTATGAAAAACTGTTTTTT.

This clone was counted only a few times. The chain recombines TRBV7-3 with TRBJ2-5; 7 nucleotides align to TRBD1. V was pared by 4 bases and J by 4 bases, with 6 bases of the junction left unmatched. Looked up from germline, CDR1 is SGHTA and CDR2 is FQGTGA. CDR3 length equals 14 residues. CDR3 bases: TGTGCCAGCAGCTCCGGGACAGATGGAGAGACCCAGTACTTC. The encoded protein is CASSSGTDGETQYF.

The chain uses TRBV9 and TRBJ2-2; possibly TRBD1 for D (6 bases). Germline assignment: CDR1 SGDLS and CDR2 YYNGEE. The CDR3 extends over 15 amino acids. Trimming shortened V by 0 bases and J by 1 base, and 7 bases separated the two germline ends. The CDR3 here is CASSVGTVNTGELFF. The CDR3 coding sequence is TGTGCCAGCAGCGTAGGGACAGTGAACACCGGGGAGCTGTTTTTT.

This chain joins TRBV11-2 and TRBJ2-1; tentatively, D is TRBD1 (6 bases). This CDR3 region has 18 residues. Germline V gives CDR1 SGHAT, CDR2 FQNNGV. V lost 1 base and J 2 bases, leaving 18 bases between the germline ends. The chain's CDR3 is CASSLGFGSGATYNEQFF. CDR3 coding DNA: TGTGCCAGCAGCTTAGGTTTCGGCTCAGGGGCCACCTACAATGAGCAGTTCTTC.

In its sample, this clone was seen a few times. V usage is TRBV4-2 and J usage is TRBJ2-3, with TRBD2 matching over 10 bases. V lost 1 base and J lost 3; bases outside the gene matches: 4. CDR1 is LGHNA and CDR2 is YNFKEQ in the germline V gene. The CDR3 loop spans 16 amino acids. The DNA of the CDR3 is TGTGCCAGCAGCCAAGCTAGCGGGAGTTTAACAGATACGCAGTATTTT. Amino acid sequence: CASSQASGSLTDTQYF.

The V gene is TRBV28, the J gene TRBJ1-2; 7 nucleotides line up with TRBD1. The CDR3 consists of 14 residues. Germline V gives CDR1 MDHEN, CDR2 SYDVKM. With 5 bases clipped from V and 4 bases from J, the junction kept 7 bases outside the gene matches. Here the CDR3 reads CASSTQGEIYGYTF. Here the CDR3 DNA reads TGTGCCAGCAGTACTCAGGGGGAGATCTATGGCTACACCTTC.

This clone has more than one count but fewer than ten. The chain joins TRBV25-1 to TRBJ2-7; 7 bases are a match to TRBD1. The germline V gene encodes CDR1 MGHDK and CDR2 SYGVNS. V dropped 9 bases and J dropped 3; count of bases not matched to a gene: 5. This CDR3 contains 12 residues. CDR3 coding DNA: TGTGCCAGTGACAGGGATGGCTACGAGCAGTACTTC. This sequence encodes CASDRDGYEQYF.

The gene calls are TRBV5-4 and TRBJ2-3, with unresolved D. Trimming cost V 2 bases and J 1 base, with 8 bases left between them. Per the germline V gene, CDR1 is SGHNT and CDR2 is YYREEE (reference sequence). The CDR3 runs to 14 residues. Here the CDR3 DNA reads TGTGCCAGCAGCTTAAACCTAGGCACAGATACGCAGTATTTT. Translation gives CASSLNLGTDTQYF.